The clone carrying this TCR beta chain was detected only a few times. Antigen specificity is unknown. In the source study's methods: A distant-metastasis classifier for papillary thyroid cancer was built using CDR3 differences across clinicopathological groups. TCRdb recomputed clones from the PCR reads via MiXCR. The V and J calls were not made by the authors but by TCRdb's processing. The table lists 15,000 to 20,000 clones, 34% of them singletons. Patients had received no treatment of any kind before thyroid surgery. This sample stems from a study of metastatic and nonmetastatic thyroid tumors. In the study overall: The study looked at repertoires side by side in blood and in tumor or nodule tissue from malignant and benign thyroid patients.

Notes on the study in general: TCR beta diversity was reportedly significantly higher in malignant thyroid tumors than benign nodules, in blood and tumor.

The sequenced material came from tumor tissue. This TCR was sampled from a female donor with papillary thyroid cancer or a benign thyroid nodule (not recorded which). Some clones in this sample may be carry-over from other donors' samples.

This CDR3 reads CASSHDSAGTGGGEQYF. The CDR3 coding sequence is TGTGCCAGCAGCCATGACTCGGCCGGGACAGGGGGGGGCGAGCAGTACTTC. The V gene is TRBV4-2, the J gene TRBJ2-7; TRBD1 matches at 11 bases. CDR3 length: 17 amino acids. The ends lost 3 bases at V and 6 bases at J; junction bases unmatched: 13. Per the germline V gene, CDR1 is LGHNA and CDR2 is YNFKEQ.